What follows is one T cell receptor (beta chain) and its context. Antigen: not known. Primers included in the PCR were 60 Vbeta and 13 Jbeta primers. Using immunoSEQ multiplex PCR, the repertoire was profiled, and TCRdb retains in-frame clones only, with some absent. The sample lists about 94,000 clones, roughly 80% seen once, with around 7% in the top ten. These data originate in a study of cytomegalovirus exposure and HLA in healthy donors. For the study at large: An earlier analysis identified 100 million to 130 million unique TCR beta sequences in about 179 million T cells. Study-wide findings and caveats: According to an earlier analysis, most TCR beta V segments yielded productive rearrangements about 87% or about 30% of the time.

J lost 5 bases, V lost 5 bases, and 9 bases had no gene match. The CDR3 covers 16 residues. CDR1 SEHNR and CDR2 FQNEAQ come from the germline V gene (reference sequence). The chain couples TRBV7-9 to TRBJ2-3; 11 positions agree with TRBD2. This receptor was obtained from a man in his forties or fifties in good health and CMV-seropositive. Source material: PBMCs. CDR3 in DNA: TGTGCCAGCAGCCCCGTAGCGGGGGGGCCCCAAGATACGCAGTATTTT. Protein product: CASSPVAGGPQDTQYF.